Following are 8 T cell receptor beta chains from one sample sequenced in a study of T cell repertoires in cytomegalovirus infection. MiXCR, run by TCRdb on the reads, gives a single entry per CDR3 protein. Of about 360,000 distinct CDR3 sequences in the sample, about a sixth were seen once. The sample comprised PBMCs. The receptor source for this set is a human donor in good health (CMV status not recorded). Some clones in this sample may be carry-over from other donors' samples.

This clonotype appeared a few times. The J gene is TRBJ2-2, the V gene TRBV7-9, with unresolved D. CDR3 length equals 15 residues. The V end was cut by 5 bases, the J end by 0 bases, with 10 bases between. The germline CDR1 and CDR2 sequences are SEHNR and FQNEAQ (reference sequence). The CDR3 region is CASSAHKANTGELFF. The DNA for the CDR3 is TGTGCCAGCAGCGCACACAAGGCGAACACCGGGGAGCTGTTTTTT.

This clonotype was observed a few times. The V gene is TRBV20-1, the J gene TRBJ2-7; a weak D match, TRBD2 (7 bases). Germline V gene sequence: CDR1 DFQATT, CDR2 SNEGSKA (reference sequence). The CDR3 covers 15 residues. Trimming took off 3 bases at V and 1 base at J, with 16 bases between the two ends. This CDR3 is CSARGGAGVSYEQYF. In DNA form, the CDR3 reads TGCAGTGCTAGGGGGGGCGCGGGAGTGTCCTACGAGCAGTACTTC.

The V and J genes are TRBV7-6 and TRBJ2-5; D perhaps matches TRBD2 (5 bases). Germline CDR1 is SGHVS and CDR2 is FNYEAQ. Trimming pared 4 bases from V and 6 bases from J, leaving 9 bases between. This CDR3 has 12 amino acids. CDR3 nucleotides: TGTGCCAGCAGCTCCGACTACCAGACCCAGTACTTC. It yields the protein CASSSDYQTQYF.

The chain's CDR3 is CASSRRAIRSGNTIYF. In DNA form, the CDR3 reads TGTGCCAGCAGCCGCAGGGCCATCCGCTCTGGAAACACCATATATTTT. V gene TRBV4-2 combines with J gene TRBJ1-3, with a possible D match to TRBD1 (5 bases). V lost 4 bases and J 0 bases, leaving 13 bases between the germline ends. Looked up from germline, CDR1 is LGHNA and CDR2 is YNFKEQ. CDR3 length: 16 amino acids.

This clonotype showed up just a few times. The rearrangement joins TRBV12-3 or TRBV12-4 to TRBJ1-3; D may be TRBD1 (6 bases). Deletions cut 7 bases from V and 0 bases from J, with 13 bases between. The CDR3 totals 15 residues. The CDR3 nucleotides read TGTGCCAGCAAACCACAGGGAGGCTCTGGAAACACCATATATTTT. This sequence encodes CASKPQGGSGNTIYF.

This clonotype was observed a few times. The rearrangement uses TRBV20-1 and TRBJ1-5; D is ambiguous. The CDR3 has 17 residues. V shed 6 bases and J shed 0 bases, with 21 bases lying between them. Germline V lookup: CDR1 DFQATT, CDR2 SNEGSKA (reference sequence). The CDR3 DNA reads as TGCAGTGCCCCCCGCGCGCAGGAAATTTATAGCAATCAGCCCCAGCATTTT. It translates to CSAPRAQEIYSNQPQHF.

In its sample, this clonotype was seen many times. The chain employs TRBV7-2 and TRBJ2-7, with TRBD2 matching over 8 bases. This CDR3 region has 16 residues. V lost 5 bases, J lost 0 bases, and 9 bases stayed unmatched. Germline loops: CDR1 SGHTA, CDR2 FQGNSA. The CDR3 region has the DNA TGTGCCAGCAGCCAGAAACTAGCGGCCAGCTCCTACGAGCAGTACTTC. Translated: CASSQKLAASSYEQYF.

Only a few counts were recorded for this clonotype. J is TRBJ1-6 and V is TRBV27; D gene uncertain. Germline V gene sequence: CDR1 MNHEY, CDR2 SMNVEV (reference sequence). V shed 8 bases and J shed 0 bases, with 8 bases lying between them. This CDR3 is 14 amino acids long. CDR3 DNA: TGTGCCAGCTTCAGTAGCTCCTATAATTCACCCCTCCACTTT. Translation gives CASFSSSYNSPLHF.